This T cell receptor beta chain was sequenced for a study of OX40 agonist ivuxolimab in advanced cancers. Study results and caveats: Clones of CD4+ and CD8+ blood T cells grew by week 6 at doses of 0.1 to 3.0 mg/kg.

Notes on this clone: Its antigen is currently unknown.

This CDR3 has 16 amino acids. CDR1 SGHAT and CDR2 FQNNGV come from the germline V gene. Trimming removed 3 bases from V and 4 bases from J; junction bases left unmatched: 3. Here immunoSEQ multiplex PCR was the method, and the copy in TCRdb shows in-frame clones only, minus some. This table has some 90,000 clones, more than 70% appearing once. The sequencing used CD4+ or CD8+ T cells sorted from blood, collected in a trial of the OX40 agonist ivuxolimab. The V gene is TRBV11-2, the J gene TRBJ2-7; 16 bases line up with TRBD2. This receptor was taken from an adult with an advanced solid tumor such as melanoma, head and neck, liver or kidney cancer. The CDR3 nucleotides are TGTGCCAGCAGCTTCGGGACTAGCGGGAGGGGGTACGAGCAGTACTTC. This gives the protein CASSFGTSGRGYEQYF.